This T cell receptor (beta chain) was identified during a study of CD8 T cells in Susac syndrome. CDR1 SQVTM and CDR2 ANQGSEA come from the germline V gene. The CDR3 has 13 residues. The V end lost 4 bases, the J end lost 8 bases, and 17 bases lay between the germline ends. The RNA, about 0.45 to 1 ug, was put through reverse transcription using random hexamers. An immunoSEQ multiplex PCR amplified TCR beta CDR3 over 54 Vbeta and 13 Jbeta. TCRdb processed the immunoSEQ multiplex PCR reads anew with MiXCR; each CDR3 protein has one entry. The table lists about 300,000 distinct CDR3 sequences, 70% to 90% of them singletons, with roughly 0.17% in the top ten. The authors carried out high-throughput sequencing of TCR beta. They applied it to CD8+ and CD4+ T cells obtained from blood.

Source material: CD8+ T cells from PBMCs. This TCR derives from a human donor with multiple sclerosis. The V gene is TRBV29-1, the J gene TRBJ1-2, with D perhaps TRBD1 (6 bases). The CDR3 here is CSVVFQGFWGYTF. The CDR3 DNA is TGCAGCGTTGTTTTCCAGGGGTTTTGGGGCTACACCTTC.